The 16 T cell receptor beta chains given below trace back to one sample, sequenced in a study of T cell repertoires in cytomegalovirus infection (dated by TCRdb to between 2018 and 2021). Per the publication, the treatment or condition label means: in vitro stimulation with specific CMV peptide epitopes to enrich CMV-specific T cells. Sequenced on an Illumina HiSeq 1500. The public reads were reanalyzed by TCRdb: fastp trimming at Q25, MiXCR alignment, in-frame beta chains only. CDR3 protein sequences are deduplicated, and each keeps its most common genes and DNA. Here the sample has hundreds of thousands of distinct CDR3 sequences; 25% to 35% occur a single time. The ten biggest clones cover 15% to 20% of the sample. These receptors' targets are unknown. Material: cultured PBMCs, obtained from culture after CMV antigen stimulation. The receptor source for this set is a human donor in good health (CMV status not recorded). Some clones in this sample may be carry-over from other donors' samples.

This clonotype was seen only a few times. CDR3 DNA sequence: TGTGCCAGCAGTGAATATATACGGACAAATTCACCCCTCCACTTT. Amino acids: CASSEYIRTNSPLHF. The chain uses TRBV25-1 and TRBJ1-6, with D possibly TRBD1 on 5 matching bases. CDR1 is MGHDK, CDR2 SYGVNS, per germline. There are 15 residues in the CDR3. Trimming stripped 0 bases from V and 7 bases from J, with 10 bases between.

In this sample, this clonotype turned up a few times. The V gene is TRBV11-3, the J gene TRBJ2-2; D is ambiguous. The CDR3 covers 15 residues. V was trimmed by 0 bases and J by 5 bases, leaving 10 bases between them. The germline V gene has CDR1 SGHNT and CDR2 YENEEA. The DNA of the CDR3 is TGTGCCAGCAGCTTAGAGGGATATCCTACCGGGGAGCTGTTTTTT. This gives the protein CASSLEGYPTGELFF.

The chain carries TRBV6-5 and TRBJ1-2, with unresolved D. Germline V CDR1 and CDR2: MNHEY, SVGAGI. With 6 bases removed from V and 2 bases from J, the gap between germline ends came to 22 bases. The CDR3 is made up of 17 amino acids. The CDR3 sequence: CASSRERPRVTNYGYTF. The CDR3 bases are TGTGCCAGCAGCCGAGAAAGGCCTAGGGTTACCAACTATGGCTACACCTTC.

This clonotype was picked up a small number of times. The rearrangement uses TRBV6-8 and TRBJ2-5; 7 bases line up with TRBD1. The CDR3 is 14 residues long. After removal of 6 bases from V and 4 bases from J, the junction contained 8 bases not matched to a gene. The V gene's germline CDR1 is MNHGY and CDR2 SAAAGT. CDR3: CASSIDRDRETQYF. CDR3 bases: TGTGCCAGCAGCATCGACAGGGACCGAGAGACCCAGTACTTC.

V gene TRBV4-1 combines with J gene TRBJ1-1; 7 bases are a match to TRBD1. V shed 4 bases, J shed 5 bases, and the junction held 13 bases outside the gene matches. The CDR3 runs 16 residues. Germline V gene sequence: CDR1 MGHRA, CDR2 YSYEKL. CDR3 nucleotides: TGCGCCAGCAGCCTCCGCTTGGAGGGGGCAAGGACTGAAGCTTTCTTT. As protein: CASSLRLEGARTEAFF.

The rearrangement joins TRBV7-2 to TRBJ1-1; 8 bases agree with TRBD1. The CDR3 has 15 amino acids. Germline V gene data show CDR1 as SGHTA and CDR2 as FQGNSA. After removal of 0 bases from V and 5 bases from J, the junction contained 5 bases not matched to a gene. The CDR3: CASSLAPTGVTEAFF. The CDR3 coding sequence is TGTGCCAGCAGCTTAGCTCCGACAGGGGTTACTGAAGCTTTCTTT.

To note about this clonotype: One base away lies a much larger clone, so this may be a sequencing read error. This rearrangement joins TRBV4-1 to TRBJ1-1, with D possibly being TRBD1 (5 bases). Germline V gene data show CDR1 as MGHRA and CDR2 as YSYEKL. The CDR3 extends over 11 amino acids. The CDR3 sequence is CASSRGTEASF. The CDR3 coding sequence is TGCGCCAGCAGCCGGGGCACTGAAGCTTCCTTT.

This chain uses TRBV27 with TRBJ2-3; a possible D gene is TRBD2 (5 bases). Germline CDR1 is MNHEY and CDR2 is SMNVEV (reference sequence). With 6 bases removed from V and 2 bases from J, the gap between germline ends came to 18 bases. This CDR3 comprises 16 residues. The CDR3 DNA reads as TGTGCCAGCAGGTCCACTACCGAGGGAGTCACAGATACGCAGTATTTT. Translation gives CASRSTTEGVTDTQYF.

This chain connects TRBV12-5 to TRBJ2-7, with 8 positions matching TRBD2. This CDR3 is built from 13 residues. Germline assignment: CDR1 LGHNT and CDR2 FRNRAP. The CDR3 coding sequence is TGTGCTAGTGCCCCCGGGGGGGTGGGAGAGCAGCACGTC. Translation: CASAPGGVGEQHV.

This clonotype appeared many times. The CDR3 DNA follows: TGTGCCAGCAGCTTAGAGGCCAAAAACTATGGCTACACCTTC. Protein product: CASSLEAKNYGYTF. The chain couples TRBV7-2 to TRBJ1-2; D not resolved. The V gene's germline CDR1 is SGHTA and CDR2 FQGNSA. V lost 1 base and J lost 2, with 8 bases in between. The CDR3 is 14 residues long.

V usage is TRBV11-3 and J usage is TRBJ2-5; 7 nucleotides line up with TRBD2. The CDR3 consists of 15 residues. The V gene's germline CDR1 is SGHNT and CDR2 YENEEA. Germline trimming cut 5 bases from V and 1 base from J; bases unmatched to any gene: 7. The CDR3: CASSPRESPQETQYF. The CDR3 bases are TGTGCCAGCAGCCCGCGGGAGAGTCCCCAAGAGACCCAGTACTTC.

This clonotype was picked up a small number of times. The chain links TRBV15 to TRBJ2-3; a possible D gene is TRBD2 (5 bases). Germline-derived CDR1 and CDR2 are LNHNV and YYDKDF (reference sequence). Trimming took 1 base from V and 0 from J, leaving 8 bases between them. This CDR3 contains 15 residues. The CDR3 DNA reads as TGTGCCACCAGCAGAGGAGGGAGCAGCACAGATACGCAGTATTTT. This encodes CATSRGGSSTDTQYF. The full variable domain, rest sourced from reference TRBV15 and TRBJ2-3, is DAMVIQNPRYQVTQFGKPVTLSCSQTLNHNVMYWYQQKSSQAPKLLFHYYDKDFNNEADTPDNFQSRRPNTSFCFLDIRSPGLGDTAMYLCATSRGGSSTDTQYFGPGTRLTVL.

The table lists this clonotype with a few counts. The chain joins TRBV27 to TRBJ1-4; D is unclear. The germline V gene encodes CDR1 MNHEY and CDR2 SMNVEV (reference sequence). V lost 2 bases, J lost 6 bases, and 19 bases lay in between. The CDR3 contains 17 residues. The CDR3 here is CASSLEYSVERDEKLFF. For the CDR3, the DNA is TGTGCCAGCAGTTTAGAATACAGCGTTGAACGGGATGAAAAACTGTTTTTT.

In this sample, this clonotype turned up a few times. The chain carries TRBV7-6 and TRBJ2-2, with 12 nucleotides matching TRBD2. V lost 0 bases to trimming and J lost 4 bases; unmatched junction nucleotides: 3. The V gene's germline CDR1 is SGHVS and CDR2 FNYEAQ. The CDR3 is made up of 17 amino acids. The CDR3 DNA reads TGTGCCAGCAGCTTAGCGCTAGCGGGAGGGAGCACCGGGGAGCTGTTTTTT. This encodes CASSLALAGGSTGELFF.

The CDR3, as DNA: TGCAGCATACTAGATTCGACTTACGAGCAGTACGTC. Translation: CSILDSTYEQYV. The chain couples TRBV29-1 to TRBJ2-7; perhaps TRBD2 as D (5 bases). Trimming cost V 8 bases and J 4 bases, with 15 bases left between them. Germline values: CDR1 SQVTM, CDR2 ANQGSEA. The CDR3 covers 12 residues.

The chain recombines TRBV6-1 with TRBJ2-3; D unresolved. The CDR3 loop spans 14 amino acids. V lost 4 bases and J 5 bases, leaving 13 bases between the germline ends. The germline V gene encodes CDR1 MNHNS and CDR2 SASEGT. The CDR3 sequence: CASSGHLSLDTQYF. CDR3 DNA: TGTGCCAGCAGTGGCCATCTTAGTTTAGATACGCAGTATTTT.